A selection of T cell receptor beta chains follows, all from one sample in a study of blood T cell repertoires in COVID-19. Libraries were prepared by immunoSEQ multiplex PCR; TCRdb keeps only in-frame clonotypes and omits some of them. The sample shows approximately 330,000 clones, just over 85% of them seen only once. Sequenced sample: PBMCs or T cells enriched from blood (not recorded which). The receptors were sampled from a woman aged 40 to 49 with acute COVID-19. Each CDR3 is given with its conserved first and last residue. D genes are given only for firm matches. Clone size is shown for a subset of rows, as once, few, many or a class of expanded clone.

d_call cdr3_length j_call v_call clone_size cdr3_aa cdr3_nt
TRBD1 14 TRBJ1-2 TRBV27 NA CASSLYGTGDGYTF TGTGCCAGCAGTTTATATGGGACAGGGGATGGCTACACCTTC
TRBD1 13 TRBJ2-5 TRBV29-1 NA CSVGGQGGETQYF TGCAGCGTTGGAGGACAGGGTGGAGAGACCCAGTACTTC
NA 15 TRBJ1-4 TRBV29-1 NA CSVEERSPTNEKLFF TGCAGCGTTGAAGAGCGAAGCCCAACTAATGAAAAACTGTTTTTT
NA 15 TRBJ1-5 TRBV6-5 NA CASSPLGSVDQPQHF TGTGCCAGCAGCCCACTCGGTAGCGTGGATCAGCCCCAGCATTTT
TRBD1 14 TRBJ2-7 TRBV28 NA CASSGTVGSDEQYF TGTGCCAGCAGCGGGACAGTGGGGTCTGACGAGCAGTACTTC
TRBD1 14 TRBJ1-2 TRBV6-5 once CASNPGQGLYGYTF TGTGCCAGCAACCCGGGACAGGGGCTTTATGGCTACACCTTC
TRBD2 15 TRBJ2-2 TRBV12-5 NA CASGLSRGGAGELFF TGTGCTAGTGGGCTCTCACGGGGGGGTGCCGGGGAGCTGTTTTTT
TRBD2 14 TRBJ2-5 TRBV7-9 few CASSLASGQETQYF TGTGCCAGCAGCTTGGCTAGCGGCCAAGAGACCCAGTACTTC
NA 16 TRBJ1-3 TRBV6-5 NA CASSYSKREPGNTIYF TGTGCCAGCAGTTACTCAAAGAGGGAGCCTGGAAACACCATATATTTT
TRBD1 14 TRBJ1-2 TRBV7-9 NA CASRTGQVPFSYTF TGTGCCAGCAGGACCGGACAGGTGCCCTTCTCCTACACCTTC
TRBD1 16 TRBJ2-1 TRBV27 NA CASSLSDRGPYNEQFF TGTGCCAGCAGTTTATCGGACAGGGGACCCTACAATGAGCAGTTCTTC
TRBD2 16 TRBJ2-4 TRBV6-2/TRBV6-3 NA CASSYERGGIQNIQYF TGTGCCAGCAGTTACGAGCGGGGGGGCATCCAAAACATTCAGTACTTC
NA 14 TRBJ1-1 TRBV3-1/TRBV3-2 NA CASSQGGRLTEAFF TGTGCCAGCAGCCAAGGGGGGCGACTCACTGAAGCTTTCTTT